This is a list of T cell receptor beta chains from one sample in a study of cytomegalovirus exposure and HLA in healthy donors. Only in-frame clones appear in the TCRdb table, and some are missing; sequencing was by immunoSEQ multiplex PCR. The sample lists about 110,000 clones; 77% were seen once. Sequenced sample: PBMCs. These receptors were collected from a male donor in good health and CMV-seronegative. The CDR3 runs from the conserved cysteine through the conserved F or W. The order of the fields is V gene, clone size, J gene, CDR3 protein. Size tells how often a clone was seen (once, few, many) or the class of an expanded clone, and some rows leave it out.

>TRBV5-4|NA|TRBJ2-2
CASSPGVGQGTGELFF
>TRBV7-9|NA|TRBJ2-7
CASSLDSQSLYF
>TRBV5-5|NA|TRBJ2-7
CASRYQHRGGEQYF
>TRBV11-2|NA|TRBJ2-7
CASSPNHLQGPRYEQYF
>TRBV7-2|NA|TRBJ1-2
CASSRGRDRRYGYTF
>TRBV5-4|NA|TRBJ1-2
CASSATGGNYGYTF
>TRBV18|NA|TRBJ2-1
CASSPPGRTSGNGEQFF
>TRBV18|NA|TRBJ1-5
CASSPPGVGRVQPQHF
>TRBV6-6|NA|TRBJ1-5
CASKGDSGIRQPQHF
>TRBV27|NA|TRBJ2-7
CASSATGPGLAGSIWREQYF
>TRBV11-2|NA|TRBJ2-1
CASSTQGSDEQFF
>TRBV11-3|NA|TRBJ2-1
CASSPFGGAYNEQFF
>TRBV6-1|NA|TRBJ2-7
CASSGRDYYEQYF
>TRBV6-5|NA|TRBJ2-1
CASSYSSGSYNEQFF
>TRBV15|NA|TRBJ1-1
CATRVAGLNTEAFF
>TRBV5-6|NA|TRBJ1-5
CASSLGPTVVNQPQHF
>TRBV7-2|NA|TRBJ2-1
CASSLLLAGGYNEQFF
>TRBV6-1|NA|TRBJ1-5
CAGTRTVLNQPQHF
>TRBV6-1|NA|NA
CASIRDRGSHEQYF
>TRBV12-5|NA|TRBJ2-7
CASGLGQGSGEQYF
>TRBV30|NA|TRBJ2-3
CAWSVSTDTQYF
>TRBV7-2|few|TRBJ2-1
CASSPRLAGAHEQFF
>TRBV15|NA|TRBJ2-3
CATSRAPASGSTVADTQYF
>TRBV6-5|NA|TRBJ1-1
CASSPWRNTEAFF
>TRBV29-1|NA|NA
CSGFGTAYEQYF
>TRBV4-1|once|TRBJ2-1
CASSQDPLALEQFF
>TRBV10-1|few|TRBJ2-1
CASSEAAGLDEQFF
>TRBV5-4|NA|TRBJ2-1
CASSLGGFTRNEQFF
>TRBV7-9|NA|TRBJ1-2
CASSLQSTGDGYTF
>TRBV15|NA|TRBJ2-2
CATSIRQANTGELFF
>TRBV11-2|once|TRBJ2-3
CASSHGGLAGGYTDTQYF
>TRBV9|NA|TRBJ2-7
CASSVVGQSYEQYF
>TRBV29-1|few|TRBJ2-7
CSVALGTGFREQYF
>TRBV27|NA|TRBJ2-2
CASSWGTGITGELFF
>TRBV6-5|NA|TRBJ2-2
CASWRAGATTGELFF
>TRBV27|NA|TRBJ1-2
CASRPERDRGRFGYGYTF
>TRBV6-5|few|TRBJ2-5
CASTHGGTVQETQYF
>TRBV25-1|once|TRBJ2-2
CASTGLAGVGSGELFF
>TRBV30|NA|NA
CAWSPLDKLGYEQYF
>TRBV5-4|NA|TRBJ2-7
CASSPNARGLAGEQYF
>TRBV5-1|NA|TRBJ1-2
CASSYDRSYGYTF
>TRBV14|NA|TRBJ1-4
CASSQGGNEKLFF
>TRBV5-1|NA|TRBJ1-4
CASSLRPGQANEKLFF
>TRBV4-1|NA|TRBJ2-7
CASSQDLQTIPYEQYF
>TRBV5-4|NA|NA
CASSLGGGSAYEQYF
>TRBV6-1|few|TRBJ1-1
CASSRQGADTEAFF
>TRBV5-6|NA|TRBJ2-7
CASSETGTGAYEQYF
>TRBV7-2|NA|TRBJ1-1
CASSHRTGPNTEAFF
>TRBV6-6|NA|TRBJ1-1
CASSLPGQREAFF
>TRBV6-6|NA|TRBJ2-7
CASSSLDRVIYEQYF
>TRBV28|NA|TRBJ1-2
CASQSTNLGGYTF
>TRBV30|NA|TRBJ2-1
CAWSAFDNEQFF
>TRBV4-1|NA|TRBJ2-5
CASSLRLAGVETQYF
>TRBV10-2|NA|TRBJ2-7
CATTGQGISYEQYF
>TRBV7-7|NA|TRBJ2-5
CASSAAGGEETQYF
>TRBV10-3|NA|TRBJ2-1
CAIGPETSGSLNEQFF
>TRBV19|few|TRBJ2-3
CASLTGGCTDTQYF